This entry lists 5 T cell receptor beta chains sequenced from one sample in a study of T cell responses to AZD1222 COVID-19 vaccine (dated by TCRdb to the early 2020s). The time point tag for this specimen amounts to: about 28 days (+/-7) after the second vaccine dose. To prepare the library, the immunoSEQ multiplex PCR assay was applied. TCRdb retrieved this table from immuneACCESS and kept in-frame rearrangements only. Not all clones are present; in checked studies, unresolved V genes account for under half, and no reason is known for the remainder. The sample records 92,000 or so clones, about 89% of which are singletons. The ten top clones hold around 6% of the sample. This specimen was peripheral blood, taken 28 days after the second AZD1222 dose. These receptors all come from an adult who received the AZD1222 COVID-19 vaccine.

This chain joins TRBV6-6 and TRBJ1-6; 9 bases align to TRBD1. CDR1 and CDR2 from the germline V gene are MNHNY and SVGAGI (reference sequence). J lost 10 bases, V lost 9 bases, and 7 bases had no gene match. The CDR3 contains 13 residues. The CDR3 here is CASAQGARSPLHF. The DNA of the CDR3 is TGTGCCAGTGCACAGGGGGCGCGATCACCCCTCCACTTT.

The V gene is TRBV3-1 (or the pseudogene TRBV3-2), the J gene TRBJ1-1, with TRBD1 identical over 7 bases. The CDR3 extends over 16 amino acids. V trimming: 1 base; J trimming: 4 bases; junction bases outside the gene matches: 9. From germline, CDR1 is LGHDT and CDR2 YNNKEL (reference sequence). This chain's CDR3 is CASSQATGWPRTEAFF. CDR3 nucleotides: TGTGCCAGCAGCCAAGCGACAGGGTGGCCTCGCACTGAAGCTTTCTTT.

This clone was counted only a few times. The genes are TRBV5-1 and TRBJ2-1; tentative D call: TRBD1 (6 bases). This CDR3 is built from 15 residues. CDR1 is SGHRS and CDR2 is YFSETQ in the germline V gene. Trimming left V 0 bases short and J 8 bases short, with 15 bases between. The chain's CDR3 is CASSLGQGIGDEQFF. Written as DNA, the CDR3 is TGCGCCAGCAGCTTGGGGCAGGGGATCGGCGATGAGCAGTTCTTC.

V and J are TRBV7-9 and TRBJ2-3; D gene uncertain. Germline V gives CDR1 SEHNR, CDR2 FQNEAQ (reference sequence). The CDR3 has 15 residues. V gave up 3 bases and J gave up 4 bases, with 14 bases separating them. The chain's CDR3 is CASSFYSPTADTQYF. In DNA, the CDR3 is TGTGCCAGCAGCTTTTACTCCCCTACAGCAGATACGCAGTATTTT.

This rearrangement joins TRBV10-1 to TRBJ2-1; D possibly corresponds to TRBD2 (5 bases). Germline CDR1 is WNHNN and CDR2 is SYGVQD (reference sequence). This CDR3 is 15 amino acids long. Deletions cut 3 bases from V and 0 bases from J, with 9 bases between. CDR3 in DNA: TGCGCCAGCAGTGACGGGAAAAGCTCCTACAATGAGCAGTTCTTC. This encodes CASSDGKSSYNEQFF.